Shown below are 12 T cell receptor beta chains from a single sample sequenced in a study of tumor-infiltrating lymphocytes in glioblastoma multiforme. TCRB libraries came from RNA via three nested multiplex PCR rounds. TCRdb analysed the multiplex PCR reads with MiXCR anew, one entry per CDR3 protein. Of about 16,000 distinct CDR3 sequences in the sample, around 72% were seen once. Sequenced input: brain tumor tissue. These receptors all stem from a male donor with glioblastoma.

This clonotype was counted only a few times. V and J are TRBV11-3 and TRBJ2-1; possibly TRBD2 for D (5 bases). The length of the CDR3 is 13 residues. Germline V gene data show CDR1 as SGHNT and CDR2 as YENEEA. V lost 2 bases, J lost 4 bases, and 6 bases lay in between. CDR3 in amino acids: CASSLTSYNEQFF. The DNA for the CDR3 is TGTGCCAGCAGCTTAACTAGTTACAATGAGCAGTTCTTC.

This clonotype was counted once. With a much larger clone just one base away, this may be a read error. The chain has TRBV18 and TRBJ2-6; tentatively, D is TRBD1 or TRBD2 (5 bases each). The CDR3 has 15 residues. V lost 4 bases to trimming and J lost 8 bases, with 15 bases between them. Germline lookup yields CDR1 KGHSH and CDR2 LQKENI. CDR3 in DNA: TGTGCCAGCTCACTCGTAAGTGGGGGATCCAACGTCCTGACTTTC. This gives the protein CASSLVSGGSNVLTF.

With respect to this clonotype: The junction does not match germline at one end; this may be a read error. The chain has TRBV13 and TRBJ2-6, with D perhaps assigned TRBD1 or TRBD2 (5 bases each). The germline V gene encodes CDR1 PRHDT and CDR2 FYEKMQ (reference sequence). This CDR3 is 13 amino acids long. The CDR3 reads CASSFRDDSVLTF. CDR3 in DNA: TGTGCCAGCAGCTTCCGGGATGACAGCGTCCTGACCTTC.

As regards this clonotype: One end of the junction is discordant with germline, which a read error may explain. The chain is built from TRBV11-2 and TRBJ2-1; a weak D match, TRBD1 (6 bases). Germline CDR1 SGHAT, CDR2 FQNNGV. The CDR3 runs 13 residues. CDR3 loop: CTSGLDRGNDQFF. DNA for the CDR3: TGTACCAGTGGCTTAGATAGGGGGAATGACCAGTTCTTC. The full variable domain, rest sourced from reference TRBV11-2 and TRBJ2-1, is EAGVAQSPRYKIIEKRQSVAFWCNPISGHATLYWYQQILGQGPKLLIQFQNNGVVDDSQLPKDRFSAERLKGVDSTLKIQPAKLEDSAVYLCTSGLDRGNDQFFGPGTRLTVL.

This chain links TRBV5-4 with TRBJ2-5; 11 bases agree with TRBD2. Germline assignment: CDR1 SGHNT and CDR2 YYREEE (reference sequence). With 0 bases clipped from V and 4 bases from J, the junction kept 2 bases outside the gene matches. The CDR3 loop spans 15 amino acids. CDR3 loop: CASSLVAGGRETQYF. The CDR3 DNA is TGTGCCAGCAGCTTGGTAGCGGGGGGGAGAGAGACCCAGTACTTC.

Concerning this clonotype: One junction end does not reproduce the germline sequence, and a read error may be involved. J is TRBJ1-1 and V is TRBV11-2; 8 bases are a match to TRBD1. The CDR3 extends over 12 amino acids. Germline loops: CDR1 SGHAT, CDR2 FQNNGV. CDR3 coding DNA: TGTGTCAGCATCTCAGTACAGGGGGTAGCTTTCTTT. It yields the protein CVSISVQGVAFF.

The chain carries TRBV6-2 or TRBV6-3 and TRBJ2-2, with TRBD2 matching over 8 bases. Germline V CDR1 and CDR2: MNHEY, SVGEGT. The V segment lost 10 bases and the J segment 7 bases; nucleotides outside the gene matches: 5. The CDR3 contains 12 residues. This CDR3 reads CATGTSHGELFF. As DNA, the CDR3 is TGTGCCACCGGGACTAGTCACGGGGAGCTGTTTTTT.

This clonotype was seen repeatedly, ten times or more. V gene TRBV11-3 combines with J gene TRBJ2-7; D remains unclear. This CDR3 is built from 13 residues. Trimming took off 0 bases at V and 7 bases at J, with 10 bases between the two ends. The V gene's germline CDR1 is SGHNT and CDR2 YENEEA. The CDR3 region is CASSLDSVGEQYF. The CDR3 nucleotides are TGTGCCAGCAGCTTAGATTCGGTGGGGGAGCAGTACTTC.

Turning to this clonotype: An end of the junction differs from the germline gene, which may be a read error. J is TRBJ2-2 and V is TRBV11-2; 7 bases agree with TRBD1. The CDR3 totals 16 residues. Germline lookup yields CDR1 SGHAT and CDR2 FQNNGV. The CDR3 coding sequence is TGTGCCAGCGCCTCCCGACAGGGCGATGGCACCGGGGAGCCGTTTTTT. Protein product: CASASRQGDGTGEPFF.

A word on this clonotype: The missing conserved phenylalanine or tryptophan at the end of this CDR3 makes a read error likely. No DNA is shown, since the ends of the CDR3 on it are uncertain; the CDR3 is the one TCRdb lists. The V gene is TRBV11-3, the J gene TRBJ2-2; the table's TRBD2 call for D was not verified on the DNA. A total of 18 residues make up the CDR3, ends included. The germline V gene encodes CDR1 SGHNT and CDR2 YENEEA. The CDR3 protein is CASSTTPRLAGETGGCFL.

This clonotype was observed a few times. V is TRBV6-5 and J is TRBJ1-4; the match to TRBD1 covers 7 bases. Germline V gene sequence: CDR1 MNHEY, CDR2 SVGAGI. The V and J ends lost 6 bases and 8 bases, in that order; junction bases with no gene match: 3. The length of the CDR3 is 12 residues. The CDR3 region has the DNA TGTGCCAGCAGCGCGACAGGGGAAAAACTGTTTTTT. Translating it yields CASSATGEKLFF.

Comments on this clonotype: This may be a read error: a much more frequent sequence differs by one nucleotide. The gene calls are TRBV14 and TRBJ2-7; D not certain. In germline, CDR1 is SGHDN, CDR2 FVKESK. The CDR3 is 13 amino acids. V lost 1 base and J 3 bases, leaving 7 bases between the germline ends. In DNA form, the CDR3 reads TGTGCCAGCAGCCAAGTCGGGCGCTACGAGCAGTACTTC. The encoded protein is CASSQVGRYEQYF.